A single sample is the source of the 21 T cell receptor beta chains below, sequenced in a study of shared clonotypes between healthy human individuals. Some clones are missing from TCRdb's copy, which holds only in-frame ones; the method was immunoSEQ multiplex PCR. The repertoire includes roughly 2.2 million clones, just over 90% of them detected once, and under 0.45% sits in the top ten. The material sequenced was naive CD4+ T cells from PBMCs. The subset here: CD45RA+ positively selected. The source is a man between 18 and 29 years old in good health. Some clones in this sample may be carry-over from other donors' samples.

The chain is built from TRBV5-4 and TRBJ1-5; TRBD1 matches at 7 bases. V lost 4 bases, J lost 4 bases, and 11 bases stayed unmatched. The CDR3 contains 16 residues. Germline CDR1 is SGHNT and CDR2 is YYREEE (reference sequence). The CDR3 DNA reads TGTGCCAGCAGCCAAGATGGGGACAGAGAGAATCAGCCCCAGCATTTT. Residues: CASSQDGDRENQPQHF.

This chain connects TRBV6-4 to TRBJ2-1; D possibly corresponds to TRBD2 (7 bases). The V gene lost 6 bases and the J gene lost 8 bases, with 20 bases spanning the gap. In germline, CDR1 is MRHNA, CDR2 SNTAGT. The CDR3 is 15 amino acids. The CDR3 loop reads CASRPGIRGGDEQFF. The CDR3 DNA sequence: TGTGCCAGCAGGCCAGGGATTAGGGGGGGCGATGAGCAGTTCTTC.

V is TRBV28 and J is TRBJ2-7, with D uncertain. V lost 6 bases and J 4 bases, leaving 7 bases between the germline ends. CDR3 length: 11 amino acids. Germline lookup yields CDR1 MDHEN and CDR2 SYDVKM. CDR3 nucleotides: TGTGCCAGCAGGCTTGGGTACGAGCAGTACTTC. Translation gives CASRLGYEQYF.

The chain couples TRBV5-4 to TRBJ2-3; 10 nucleotides match TRBD2. Germline V gene lookup returns CDR1 SGHNT and CDR2 YYREEE (reference sequence). CDR3 size: 17 residues. Trimming took 4 bases from V and 1 from J; bases not matched to a gene: 9. Here the CDR3 reads CASSKTPSGRGTDTQYF. Written as DNA, the CDR3 is TGTGCCAGCAGCAAGACCCCTAGCGGGAGAGGCACAGATACGCAGTATTTT.

The chain combines TRBV6-1 with TRBJ2-7; D may be TRBD2 (6 bases). The CDR3 consists of 15 residues. Deletions cut 3 bases from V and 6 bases from J, with 18 bases between. The V gene's germline CDR1 is MNHNS and CDR2 SASEGT. The DNA of the CDR3 is TGTGCCAGCAGTGAGGCCGGGACGTGGAGGGTCGAGCAGTACTTC. It yields the protein CASSEAGTWRVEQYF.

J is TRBJ2-7 and V is TRBV10-1; TRBD1 matches at 7 bases. Germline V lookup: CDR1 WNHNN, CDR2 SYGVQD (reference sequence). The CDR3 totals 14 residues. Trimming removed 4 bases from V and 6 bases from J; junction bases left unmatched: 9. The DNA for the CDR3 is TGCGCCAGCAGTGCTGACAGGGTGTCGGCCGAGCAGTACTTC. Amino acid sequence: CASSADRVSAEQYF.

This chain's CDR3 is CASMIGGSRNYGYTF. CDR3 in DNA: TGTGCCAGCATGATTGGGGGTTCCCGCAACTATGGCTACACCTTC. The V gene is TRBV28, the J gene TRBJ1-2, with TRBD1 as a possible D gene (5 bases). Trimming pared 7 bases from V and 2 bases from J, leaving 17 bases between. This CDR3 is built from 15 residues. Germline values: CDR1 MDHEN, CDR2 SYDVKM.

This clone was detected only once. This chain uses TRBV21-1 with TRBJ2-4; the DNA was not compared with TRBD1, the D call given in the table. TRBV21-1 is deemed a pseudogene. This CDR3 region has 16 residues. This chain's CDR3 is CASSKKQGRIKNIQYF. CDR3 in DNA: TGTGCCAGCAGCAAAAAACAGGGGAGGATCAAAAACATTCAGTACTTC.

V gene TRBV5-6 combines with J gene TRBJ1-5; D ambiguous. Trimming removed 0 bases at V and 5 bases at J, with 12 bases between. Germline V gene sequence: CDR1 SGHDT, CDR2 YYEEEE. The CDR3 length is 15 residues. CDR3 nucleotides: TGTGCCAGCAGCTTGGCTCGCAGTCTCCATCAGCCCCAGCATTTT. Protein sequence: CASSLARSLHQPQHF.

The rearrangement joins TRBV10-3 to TRBJ1-5; 9 nucleotides agree with TRBD1. Trimming at V came to 2 bases and at J to 4 bases, leaving 3 bases not matched to a gene. Germline CDR1 and CDR2: ENHRY and SYGVKD. This CDR3 is 15 amino acids long. The DNA of the CDR3 is TGTGCCATCAGTGAGACCGGGACAGGGAATCAGCCCCAGCATTTT. Protein: CAISETGTGNQPQHF.

CDR3 nucleotide sequence: TGCGCCAGCAGCCCTTTAGGGTCCGGGACAGGGGCCGCCTATGGCTACACCTTC. Protein product: CASSPLGSGTGAAYGYTF. The chain combines TRBV5-1 with TRBJ1-2, with TRBD1 matching 10 bases. The V gene's germline CDR1 is SGHRS and CDR2 YFSETQ. The CDR3 runs to 18 residues. The J segment lost 4 bases and the V segment lost 4 bases, leaving 16 bases of the junction unmatched.

This chain uses TRBV4-3 with TRBJ2-3; D perhaps matches TRBD2 (6 bases). The V end was cut by 3 bases, the J end by 0 bases, with 10 bases between. Germline V gene sequence: CDR1 LGHNA, CDR2 YSLEER. The length of the CDR3 is 15 residues. CDR3 loop: CASSHGAGSTDTQYF. In DNA, the CDR3 is TGCGCCAGCAGCCACGGCGCGGGGAGCACAGATACGCAGTATTTT.

This clone was counted between two and nine times. The V gene is TRBV5-1, the J gene TRBJ2-5; 9 bases fit TRBD2. Unmatched junction bases numbered 6, after V lost 1 base and J lost 5 bases. This CDR3 has 15 amino acids. CDR1 SGHRS and CDR2 YFSETQ come from the germline V gene. The CDR3 here is CASSLLAGEGETQYF. The DNA of the CDR3 is TGCGCCAGCAGCTTGTTAGCGGGAGAGGGTGAGACCCAGTACTTC. Full variable domain (outside the CDR3, taken from reference TRBV5-1 and TRBJ2-5): KAGVTQTPRYLIKTRGQQVTLSCSPISGHRSVSWYQQTPGQGLQFLFEYFSETQRNKGNFPGRFSGRQFSNSRSEMNVSTLELGDSALYLCASSLLAGEGETQYFGPGTRLLVL.

Here the CDR3 DNA reads TGTGCCAGCAGCCTTGGAAGGATACCTAACTATGGCTACACCTTC. It yields the protein CASSLGRIPNYGYTF. The J gene is TRBJ1-2, the V gene TRBV2, with D unclear. Per germline, CDR1 SNHLY and CDR2 FYNNEI. The CDR3 covers 15 residues. V shed 6 bases and J shed 0 bases, with 14 bases lying between them.

J is TRBJ2-7 and V is TRBV28; 7 bases agree with TRBD1. Germline assignment: CDR1 MDHEN and CDR2 SYDVKM. This CDR3 has 15 amino acids. Germline trimming cut 5 bases from V and 1 base from J; bases unmatched to any gene: 8. The chain's CDR3 is CASSPLRTGSYEQYF. For the CDR3, the DNA is TGTGCCAGCAGTCCCCTGAGGACAGGTTCCTACGAGCAGTACTTC.

The chain recombines TRBV6-1 with TRBJ1-5; D is uncertain. CDR3 length: 15 residues. The V end lost 6 bases, the J end lost 1 base, and 13 bases lay between the germline ends. Germline values: CDR1 MNHNS, CDR2 SASEGT. CDR3 loop: CASSWSPRSNQPQHF. The CDR3 region has the DNA TGTGCCAGCAGCTGGTCTCCCCGAAGCAATCAGCCCCAGCATTTT.

Points on this clone: This CDR3 is also generated by other DNA sequences in the sample. V is TRBV18 and J is TRBJ2-2, with 12 positions matching TRBD2. This CDR3 has 16 residues. V was clipped by 3 bases and J by 4 bases; unmatched bases: 3. Per the germline V gene, CDR1 is KGHSH and CDR2 is LQKENI. The CDR3 region is CASSPLAGGITGELFF. In DNA form, the CDR3 reads TGTGCCAGCTCACCTCTAGCGGGAGGGATCACCGGGGAGCTGTTTTTT.

V and J are TRBV9 and TRBJ2-2, with D perhaps matching TRBD1 (6 bases). The CDR3 loop spans 15 amino acids. With 3 bases removed from V and 8 bases from J, the gap between germline ends came to 17 bases. In germline, CDR1 is SGDLS, CDR2 YYNGEE. The CDR3 loop is CASSGRTAQFGELFF. The CDR3 bases are TGTGCCAGCAGCGGACGGACAGCCCAGTTTGGGGAGCTGTTTTTT.

The rearrangement links TRBV6-6 to TRBJ2-5; no clear D. The CDR3 totals 14 residues. CDR1 is MNHNY and CDR2 is SVGAGI in the germline V gene (reference sequence). The germline V and J ends were trimmed by 4 bases and 0 bases, with 9 bases remaining between them. For the CDR3, the DNA is TGTGCCAGCAGTTTCGGCCCCAACCAAGAGACCCAGTACTTC. Amino acids: CASSFGPNQETQYF.

This clone was picked up a small number of times. Other DNA sequences in this sample translate to the same CDR3. The chain combines TRBV7-9 with TRBJ1-5; possibly TRBD1 for D (5 bases). CDR1 is SEHNR, CDR2 FQNEAQ, per germline (reference sequence). The CDR3 has 13 amino acids. The V gene lost 4 bases and the J gene lost 5 bases, with 9 bases spanning the gap. For the CDR3, the DNA is TGTGCCAGCAGCTCCCAAGGGGATCAGCCCCAGCATTTT. Protein sequence: CASSSQGDQPQHF.

In the case of this clone: Other DNA sequences within the sample encode an identical CDR3. The chain has TRBV18 and TRBJ1-4, with 11 bases lining up with TRBD1. The CDR3 totals 15 residues. Germline loops: CDR1 KGHSH, CDR2 LQKENI. The J segment lost 8 bases and the V segment lost 3 bases, leaving 5 bases of the junction unmatched. The DNA for the CDR3 is TGTGCCAGCTCACCTCCGGGACAGGGGGGCGAAAAACTGTTTTTT. It codes for CASSPPGQGGEKLFF.